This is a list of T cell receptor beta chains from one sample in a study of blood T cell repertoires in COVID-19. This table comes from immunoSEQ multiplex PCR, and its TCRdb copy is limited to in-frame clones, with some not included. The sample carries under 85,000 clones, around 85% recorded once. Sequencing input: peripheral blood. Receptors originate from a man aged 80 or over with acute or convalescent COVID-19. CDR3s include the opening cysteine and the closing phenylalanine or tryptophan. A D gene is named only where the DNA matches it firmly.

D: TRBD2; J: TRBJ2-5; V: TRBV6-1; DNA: TGTGCCAGCAGTGGAGCGGGGGCCACCAGGCAGACCCAGTACTTC; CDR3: CASSGAGATRQTQYF
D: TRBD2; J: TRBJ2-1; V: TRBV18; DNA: TGTGCCAGCTCACCACCTAGCGGGAGCGCGAATGAGCAGTTCTTC; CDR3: CASSPPSGSANEQFF
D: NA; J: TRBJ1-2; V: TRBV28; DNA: TGTGCCAGCTCCCCCGGCGGGCGGTACTATGGCTACACCTTC; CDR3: CASSPGGRYYGYTF
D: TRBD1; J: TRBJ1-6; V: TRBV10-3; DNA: TGTGCCATCAGTGAGCGCAGGGGGGATAATTCACCCCTCCACTTT; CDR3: CAISERRGDNSPLHF
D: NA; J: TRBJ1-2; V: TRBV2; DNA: TGTGCCAGCACAGGGTCAGTTTGGGACTATGGCTACACCTTC; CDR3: CASTGSVWDYGYTF
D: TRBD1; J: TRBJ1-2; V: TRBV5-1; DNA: TGCGCCAGCAGCATAGGATCCGGGACAGATTATGGCTACACCTTC; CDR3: CASSIGSGTDYGYTF
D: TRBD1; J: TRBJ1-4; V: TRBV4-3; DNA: TGCGCCAGCAGCCCGGCTAGGGCCGGGACAGGGGGAGAAAAACTGTTTTTT; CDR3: CASSPARAGTGGEKLFF
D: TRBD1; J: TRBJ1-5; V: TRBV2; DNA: TGTGCCAGCAGCGGACAGGGACTTGTGGATCAGCCCCAGCATTTT; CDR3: CASSGQGLVDQPQHF
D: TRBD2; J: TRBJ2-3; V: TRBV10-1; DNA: TGCGCCAGCAGGACCACCGGGACTAGCGGGAAGAGATGGCGGACAGATACGCAGTATTTT; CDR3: CASRTTGTSGKRWRTDTQYF
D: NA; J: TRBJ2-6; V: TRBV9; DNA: TGTGCCAGCAGCTCCTTGAGCTCTGGGGCCAACGTCCTGACTTTC; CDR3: CASSSLSSGANVLTF
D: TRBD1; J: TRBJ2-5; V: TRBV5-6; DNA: TGTGCCAGCAGCTCCGGACAGGGGGGCTGGGAGGCCCAGTACTTC; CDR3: CASSSGQGGWEAQYF
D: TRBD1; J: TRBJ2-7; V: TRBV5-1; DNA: TGCGCCAGCAGCTTGGGGACAGGGGAGGTGCAGTACTTC; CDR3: CASSLGTGEVQYF
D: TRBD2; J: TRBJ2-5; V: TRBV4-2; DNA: TGTGCCAGCAGCCTCACTAGCGGGGGGGCCCAAGAGACCCAGTACTTC; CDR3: CASSLTSGGAQETQYF
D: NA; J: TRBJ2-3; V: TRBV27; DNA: TGTGCCAGCAGTTTGGTGGGCTCCACAGATACGCAGTATTTT; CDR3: CASSLVGSTDTQYF
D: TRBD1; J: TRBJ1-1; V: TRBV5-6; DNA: TGTGCCAGCAGCTTGAGGTCGGTCAGGGGGCACACTGAAGCTTTCTTT; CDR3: CASSLRSVRGHTEAFF
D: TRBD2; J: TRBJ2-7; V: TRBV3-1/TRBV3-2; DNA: TGTGCCAGCAGCCACGCTGGGACTAGCGTTCCCCTTAACTGGGAGCAGTACTTC; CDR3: CASSHAGTSVPLNWEQYF